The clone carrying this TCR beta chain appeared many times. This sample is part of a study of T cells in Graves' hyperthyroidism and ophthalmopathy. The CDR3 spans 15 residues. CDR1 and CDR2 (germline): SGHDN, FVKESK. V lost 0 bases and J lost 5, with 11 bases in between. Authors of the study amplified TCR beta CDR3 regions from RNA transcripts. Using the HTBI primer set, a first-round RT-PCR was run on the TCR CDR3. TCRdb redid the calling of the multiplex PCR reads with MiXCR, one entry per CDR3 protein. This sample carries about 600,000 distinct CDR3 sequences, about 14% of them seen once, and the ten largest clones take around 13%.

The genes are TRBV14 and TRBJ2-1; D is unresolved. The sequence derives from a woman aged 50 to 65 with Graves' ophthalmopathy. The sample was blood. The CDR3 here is CASSQELVPNNEQFF. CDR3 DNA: TGTGCCAGCAGCCAAGAGCTAGTGCCTAACAATGAGCAGTTCTTC.